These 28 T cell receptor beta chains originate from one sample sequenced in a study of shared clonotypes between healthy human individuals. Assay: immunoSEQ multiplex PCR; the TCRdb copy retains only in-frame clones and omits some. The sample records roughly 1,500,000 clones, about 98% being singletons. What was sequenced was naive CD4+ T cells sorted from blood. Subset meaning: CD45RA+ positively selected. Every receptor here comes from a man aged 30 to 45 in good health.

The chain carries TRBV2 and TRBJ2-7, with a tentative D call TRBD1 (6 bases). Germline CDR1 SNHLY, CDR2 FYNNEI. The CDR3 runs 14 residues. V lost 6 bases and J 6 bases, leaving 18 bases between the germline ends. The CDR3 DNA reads TGTGCCAGCAGCGCAAATACAGGGACGGGCGAGCAGTACTTC. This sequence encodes CASSANTGTGEQYF. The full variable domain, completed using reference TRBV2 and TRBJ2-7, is EPEVTQTPSHQVTQMGQEVILRCVPISNHLYFYWYRQILGQKVEFLVSFYNNEISEKSEIFDDQFSVERPDGSNFTLKIRSTKLEDSAMYFCASSANTGTGEQYFGPGTRLTVT.

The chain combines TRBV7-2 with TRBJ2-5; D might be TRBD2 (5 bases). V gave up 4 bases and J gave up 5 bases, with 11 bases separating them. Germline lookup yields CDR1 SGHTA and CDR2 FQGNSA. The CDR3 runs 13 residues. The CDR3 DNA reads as TGTGCCAGCAGCTCGGCACTAGTTGAGACCCAGTACTTC. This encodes CASSSALVETQYF.

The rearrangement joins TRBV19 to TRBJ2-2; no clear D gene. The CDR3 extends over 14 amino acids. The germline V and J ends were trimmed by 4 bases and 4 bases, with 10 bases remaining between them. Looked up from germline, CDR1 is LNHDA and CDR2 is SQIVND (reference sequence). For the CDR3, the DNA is TGTGCCAGTAGTAGGACCCCTAGCACCGGGGAGCTGTTTTTT. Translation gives CASSRTPSTGELFF.

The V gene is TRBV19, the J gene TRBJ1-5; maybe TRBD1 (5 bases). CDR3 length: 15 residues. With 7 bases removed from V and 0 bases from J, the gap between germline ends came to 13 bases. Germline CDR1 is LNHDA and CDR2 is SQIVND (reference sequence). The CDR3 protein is CASTTMGDSNQPQHF. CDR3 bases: TGTGCCAGTACCACGATGGGGGATAGCAATCAGCCCCAGCATTTT.

CDR3 region: CATSRAHRVGTEAFF. The DNA for the CDR3 is TGTGCCACCAGCAGAGCTCACAGGGTGGGCACTGAAGCTTTCTTT. The chain joins TRBV15 to TRBJ1-1; tentative D call: TRBD1 (6 bases). The CDR3 runs 15 residues. Trimming took 1 base from V and 4 from J, leaving 13 bases between them. CDR1 is LNHNV, CDR2 YYDKDF, per germline (reference sequence).

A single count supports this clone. The CDR3 nucleotides read TGTGCCAGCAGCTTGGGCAGGGGAAACTACAATGAGCAGTTCTTC. Its protein is CASSLGRGNYNEQFF. The gene calls are TRBV5-4 and TRBJ2-1; maybe TRBD1 (6 bases). CDR1 and CDR2 (germline): SGHNT, YYREEE (reference sequence). The CDR3 has 15 residues. The V end lost 0 bases, the J end lost 3 bases, and 10 bases lay between the germline ends.

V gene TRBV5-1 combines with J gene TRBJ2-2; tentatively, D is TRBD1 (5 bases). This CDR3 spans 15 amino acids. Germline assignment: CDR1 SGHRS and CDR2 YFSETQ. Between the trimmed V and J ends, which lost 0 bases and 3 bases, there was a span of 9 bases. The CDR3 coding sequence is TGCGCCAGCAGCTTGGAAGGACACCACACCGGGGAGCTGTTTTTT. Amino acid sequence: CASSLEGHHTGELFF.

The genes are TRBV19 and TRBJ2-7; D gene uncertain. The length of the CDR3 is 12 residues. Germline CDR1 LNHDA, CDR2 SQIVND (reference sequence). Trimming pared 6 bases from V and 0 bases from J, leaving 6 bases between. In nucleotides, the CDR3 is TGTGCCAGTAGGGACGACTCCTACGAGCAGTACTTC. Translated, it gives CASRDDSYEQYF. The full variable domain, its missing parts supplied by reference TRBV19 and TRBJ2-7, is DGGITQSPKYLFRKEGQNVTLSCEQNLNHDAMYWYRQDPGQGLRLIYYSQIVNDFQKGDIAEGYSVSREKKESFPLTVTSAQKNPTAFYLCASRDDSYEQYFGPGTRLTVT.

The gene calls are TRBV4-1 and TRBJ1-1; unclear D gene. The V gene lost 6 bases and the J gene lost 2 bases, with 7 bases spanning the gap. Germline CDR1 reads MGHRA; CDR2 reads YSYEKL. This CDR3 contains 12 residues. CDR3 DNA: TGCGCCAGCAGGGGAGGAAACACTGAAGCTTTCTTT. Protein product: CASRGGNTEAFF.

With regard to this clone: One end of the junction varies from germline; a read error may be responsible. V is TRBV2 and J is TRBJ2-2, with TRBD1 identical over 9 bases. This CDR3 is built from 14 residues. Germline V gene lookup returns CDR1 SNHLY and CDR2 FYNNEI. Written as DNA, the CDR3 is TGTGCCGGCAGACAGGGGGGATACACCGGGGAGCTGTTTTTT. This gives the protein CAGRQGGYTGELFF. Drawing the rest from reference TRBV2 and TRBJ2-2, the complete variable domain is EPEVTQTPSHQVTQMGQEVILRCVPISNHLYFYWYRQILGQKVEFLVSFYNNEISEKSEIFDDQFSVERPDGSNFTLKIRSTKLEDSAMYFCAGRQGGYTGELFFGEGSRLTVL.

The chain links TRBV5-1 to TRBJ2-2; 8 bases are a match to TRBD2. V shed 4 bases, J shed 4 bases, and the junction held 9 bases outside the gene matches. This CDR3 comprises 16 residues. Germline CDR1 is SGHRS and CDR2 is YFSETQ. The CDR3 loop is CASSPRGLAGTGELFF. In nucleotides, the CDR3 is TGCGCCAGCAGCCCACGGGGGCTAGCGGGCACCGGGGAGCTGTTTTTT.

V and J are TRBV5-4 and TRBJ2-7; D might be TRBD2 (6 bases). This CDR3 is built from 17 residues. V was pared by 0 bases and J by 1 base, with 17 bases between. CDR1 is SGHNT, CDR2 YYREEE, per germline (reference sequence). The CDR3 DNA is TGTGCCAGCAGCTTGGATGGAGGACTGGGGGGATCCTACGAGCAGTACTTC. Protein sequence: CASSLDGGLGGSYEQYF.

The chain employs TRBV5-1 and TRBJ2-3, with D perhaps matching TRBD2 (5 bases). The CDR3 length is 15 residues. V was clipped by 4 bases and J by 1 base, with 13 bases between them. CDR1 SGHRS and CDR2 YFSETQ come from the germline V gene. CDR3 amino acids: CASSLRAGRTDTQYF. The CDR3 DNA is TGCGCCAGCAGCCTACGGGCGGGTCGCACAGATACGCAGTATTTT.

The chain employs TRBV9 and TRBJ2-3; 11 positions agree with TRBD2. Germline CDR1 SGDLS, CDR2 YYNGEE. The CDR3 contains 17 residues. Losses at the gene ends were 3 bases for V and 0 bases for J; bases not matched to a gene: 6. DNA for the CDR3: TGTGCCAGCAGCGACCAACGGACTAGCGGGAGCACAGATACGCAGTATTTT. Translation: CASSDQRTSGSTDTQYF. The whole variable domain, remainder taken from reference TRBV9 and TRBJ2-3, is DSGVTQTPKHLITATGQRVTLRCSPRSGDLSVYWYQQSLDQGLQFLIQYYNGEERAKGNILERFSAQQFPDLHSELNLSSLELGDSALYFCASSDQRTSGSTDTQYFGPGTRLTVL.

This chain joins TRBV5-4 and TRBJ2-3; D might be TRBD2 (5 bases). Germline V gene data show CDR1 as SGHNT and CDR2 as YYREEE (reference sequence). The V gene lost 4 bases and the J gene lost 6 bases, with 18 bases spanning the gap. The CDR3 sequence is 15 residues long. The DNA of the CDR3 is TGTGCCAGCAGCCGACCTAGCCGTCGGGATGATACGCAGTATTTT. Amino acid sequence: CASSRPSRRDDTQYF.

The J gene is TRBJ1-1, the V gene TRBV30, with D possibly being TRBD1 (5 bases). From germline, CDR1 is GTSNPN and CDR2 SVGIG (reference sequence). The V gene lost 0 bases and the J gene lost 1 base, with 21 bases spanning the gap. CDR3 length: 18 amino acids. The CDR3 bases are TGTGCCTGGAGTGTACGGAGTACCCCACGGGGGGGGAACACTGAAGCTTTCTTT. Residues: CAWSVRSTPRGGNTEAFF.

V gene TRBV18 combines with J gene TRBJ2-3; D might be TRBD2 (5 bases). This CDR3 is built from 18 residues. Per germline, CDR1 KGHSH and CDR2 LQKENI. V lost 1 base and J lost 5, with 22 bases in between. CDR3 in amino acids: CASSPLSSGSLTGDTQYF. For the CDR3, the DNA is TGTGCCAGCTCACCACTCAGTAGTGGGAGCTTAACTGGAGATACGCAGTATTTT.

CDR3 sequence: CASSVANLYNEQFF. In DNA, the CDR3 is TGTGCCAGCAGCGTAGCGAACCTCTACAATGAGCAGTTCTTC. The chain uses TRBV9 and TRBJ2-1; D ambiguous. V was cut by 0 bases and J by 3 bases, with 7 bases left in between. CDR1 is SGDLS and CDR2 is YYNGEE in the germline V gene. This CDR3 contains 14 residues. Together with reference TRBV9 and TRBJ2-1, the CDR3 gives the full variable domain: DSGVTQTPKHLITATGQRVTLRCSPRSGDLSVYWYQQSLDQGLQFLIQYYNGEERAKGNILERFSAQQFPDLHSELNLSSLELGDSALYFCASSVANLYNEQFFGPGTRLTVL.

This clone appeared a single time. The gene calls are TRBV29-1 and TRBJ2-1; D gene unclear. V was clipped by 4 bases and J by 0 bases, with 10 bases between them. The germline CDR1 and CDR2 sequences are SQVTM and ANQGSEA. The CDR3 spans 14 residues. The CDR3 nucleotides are TGCAGCGTTGTAGAAGTAGCCTCCTACAATGAGCAGTTCTTC. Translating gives CSVVEVASYNEQFF.

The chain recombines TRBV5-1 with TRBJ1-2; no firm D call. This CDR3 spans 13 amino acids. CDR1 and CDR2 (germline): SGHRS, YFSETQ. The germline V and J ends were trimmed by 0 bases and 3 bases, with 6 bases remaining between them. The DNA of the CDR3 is TGCGCCAGCAGCTTGGCCTCGGACTATGGCTACACCTTC. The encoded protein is CASSLASDYGYTF.

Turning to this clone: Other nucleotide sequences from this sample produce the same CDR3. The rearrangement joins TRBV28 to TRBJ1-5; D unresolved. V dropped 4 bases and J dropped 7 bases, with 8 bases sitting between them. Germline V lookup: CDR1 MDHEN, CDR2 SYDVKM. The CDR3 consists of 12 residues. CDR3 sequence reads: CASSSGRQPQHF. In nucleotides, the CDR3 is TGTGCCAGCAGTTCCGGGAGACAGCCCCAGCATTTT.

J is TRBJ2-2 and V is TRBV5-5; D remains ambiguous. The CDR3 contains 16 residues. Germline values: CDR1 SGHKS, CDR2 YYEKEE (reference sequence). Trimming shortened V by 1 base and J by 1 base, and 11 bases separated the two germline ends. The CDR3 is CASSLTPTGNTGELFF. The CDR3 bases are TGTGCCAGCAGCTTGACCCCGACGGGGAACACCGGGGAGCTGTTTTTT.

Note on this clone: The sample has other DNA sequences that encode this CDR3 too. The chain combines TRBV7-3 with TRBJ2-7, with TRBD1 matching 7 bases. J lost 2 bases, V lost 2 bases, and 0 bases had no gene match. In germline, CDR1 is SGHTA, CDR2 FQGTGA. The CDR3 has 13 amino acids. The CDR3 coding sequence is TGTGCCAGCAGCTTAGGGACAGCCTACGAGCAGTACTTC. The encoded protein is CASSLGTAYEQYF.

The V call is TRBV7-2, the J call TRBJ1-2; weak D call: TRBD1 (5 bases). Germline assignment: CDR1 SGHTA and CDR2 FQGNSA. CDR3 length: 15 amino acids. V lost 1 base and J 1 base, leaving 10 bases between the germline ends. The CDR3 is CASSLGQKSNYGYTF. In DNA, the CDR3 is TGTGCCAGCAGCTTAGGACAGAAGAGTAACTATGGCTACACCTTC. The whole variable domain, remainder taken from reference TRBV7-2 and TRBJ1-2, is GAGVSQSPSNKVTEKGKDVELRCDPISGHTALYWYRQSLGQGLEFLIYFQGNSAPDKSGLPSDRFSAERTGGSVSTLTIQRTQQEDSAVYLCASSLGQKSNYGYTFGSGTRLTVV.

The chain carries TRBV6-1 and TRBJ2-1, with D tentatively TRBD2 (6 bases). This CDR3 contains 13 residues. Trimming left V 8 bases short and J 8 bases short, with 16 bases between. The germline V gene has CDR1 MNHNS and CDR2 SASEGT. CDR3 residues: CASSIDWGDEQFF. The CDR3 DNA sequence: TGTGCCAGCTCCATCGACTGGGGGGATGAGCAGTTCTTC.

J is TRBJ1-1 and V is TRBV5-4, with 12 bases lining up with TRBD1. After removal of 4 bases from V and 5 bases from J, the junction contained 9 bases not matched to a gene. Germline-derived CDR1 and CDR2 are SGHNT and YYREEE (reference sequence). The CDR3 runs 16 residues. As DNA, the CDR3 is TGTGCCAGCAGCCAGCCGGGACAGGGGGCTTGGACTGAAGCTTTCTTT. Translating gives CASSQPGQGAWTEAFF.

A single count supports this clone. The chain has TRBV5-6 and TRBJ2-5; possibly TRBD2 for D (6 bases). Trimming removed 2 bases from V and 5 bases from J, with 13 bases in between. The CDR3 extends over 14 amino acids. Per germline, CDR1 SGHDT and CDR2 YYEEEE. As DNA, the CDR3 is TGTGCCAGCAGCTTTAGGGACTTGGGGGAGACCCAGTACTTC. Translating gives CASSFRDLGETQYF.

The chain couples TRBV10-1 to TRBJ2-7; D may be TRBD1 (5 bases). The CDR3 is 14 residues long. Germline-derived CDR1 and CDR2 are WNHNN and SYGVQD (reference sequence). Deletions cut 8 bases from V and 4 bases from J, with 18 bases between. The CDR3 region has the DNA TGCGCCAGCGAATCCCCGACAGCGCCGTACGAGCAGTACTTC. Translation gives CASESPTAPYEQYF.